This TCR beta chain was identified during a study of blood T cell repertoires in COVID-19. Study overall: Samples came from the United States, Italy and Spain, spanning acute and convalescent COVID-19. Sample material is recorded as cDNA or gDNA derived from T cells, B-cell-depleted T cells, or PBMCs.

The CDR3 is made up of 16 amino acids. V lost 6 bases, J lost 0 bases, and 7 bases stayed unmatched. The V gene's germline CDR1 is MDHEN and CDR2 SYDVKM. Source study methods: Cell counts per sample came from amplifying reference gene primers. TCRdb's copy holds only in-frame clones and misses some; the assay was immunoSEQ multiplex PCR. The V and J calls and clone size come from that table; D and trimming were worked out from the DNA. The table records 120,000 to 150,000 clones, roughly 80% of them present only once. Sequenced material: peripheral blood. The TCR originated in a woman aged 80 or older with acute or convalescent COVID-19. The chain combines TRBV28 with TRBJ1-1; TRBD1 aligns across 10 bases. The CDR3 spells CASSLTGGSLNTEAFF. The CDR3 DNA follows: TGTGCCAGCAGCTTGACAGGGGGCAGCCTGAACACTGAAGCTTTCTTT.